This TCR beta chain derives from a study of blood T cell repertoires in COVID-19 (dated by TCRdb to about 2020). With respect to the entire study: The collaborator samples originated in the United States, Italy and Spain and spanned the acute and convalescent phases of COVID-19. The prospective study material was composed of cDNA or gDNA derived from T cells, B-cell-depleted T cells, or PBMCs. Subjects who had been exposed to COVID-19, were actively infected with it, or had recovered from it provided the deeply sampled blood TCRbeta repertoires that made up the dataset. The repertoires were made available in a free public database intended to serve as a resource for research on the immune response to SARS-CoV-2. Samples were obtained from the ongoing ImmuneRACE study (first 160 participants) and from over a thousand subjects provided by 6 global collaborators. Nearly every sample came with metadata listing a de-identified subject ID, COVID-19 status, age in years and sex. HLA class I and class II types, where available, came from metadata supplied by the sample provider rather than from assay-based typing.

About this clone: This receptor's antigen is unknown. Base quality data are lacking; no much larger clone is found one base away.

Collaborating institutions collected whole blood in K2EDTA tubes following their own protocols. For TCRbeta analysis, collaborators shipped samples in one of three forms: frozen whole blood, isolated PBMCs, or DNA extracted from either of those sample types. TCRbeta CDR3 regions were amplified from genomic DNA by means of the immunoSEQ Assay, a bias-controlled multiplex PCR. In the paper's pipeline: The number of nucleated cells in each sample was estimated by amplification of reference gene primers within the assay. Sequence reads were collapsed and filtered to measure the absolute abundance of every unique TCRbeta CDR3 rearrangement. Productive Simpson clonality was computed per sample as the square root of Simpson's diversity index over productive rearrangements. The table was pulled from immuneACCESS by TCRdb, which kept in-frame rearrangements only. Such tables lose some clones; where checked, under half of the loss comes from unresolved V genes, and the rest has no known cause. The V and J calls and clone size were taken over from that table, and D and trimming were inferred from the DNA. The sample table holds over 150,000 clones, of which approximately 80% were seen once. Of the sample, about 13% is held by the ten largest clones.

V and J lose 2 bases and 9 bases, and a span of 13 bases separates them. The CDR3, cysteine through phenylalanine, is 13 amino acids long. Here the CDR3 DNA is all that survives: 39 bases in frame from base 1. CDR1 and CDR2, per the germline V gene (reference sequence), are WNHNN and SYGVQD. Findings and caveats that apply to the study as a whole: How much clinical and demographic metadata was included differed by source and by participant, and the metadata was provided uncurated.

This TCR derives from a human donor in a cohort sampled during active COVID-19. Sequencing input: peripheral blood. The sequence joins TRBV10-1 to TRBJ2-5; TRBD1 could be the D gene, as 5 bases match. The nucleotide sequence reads TGCGCCAGCAGTGAGAGGCCAGGGTCTGCCCAGTACTTC. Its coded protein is CASSERPGSAQYF.